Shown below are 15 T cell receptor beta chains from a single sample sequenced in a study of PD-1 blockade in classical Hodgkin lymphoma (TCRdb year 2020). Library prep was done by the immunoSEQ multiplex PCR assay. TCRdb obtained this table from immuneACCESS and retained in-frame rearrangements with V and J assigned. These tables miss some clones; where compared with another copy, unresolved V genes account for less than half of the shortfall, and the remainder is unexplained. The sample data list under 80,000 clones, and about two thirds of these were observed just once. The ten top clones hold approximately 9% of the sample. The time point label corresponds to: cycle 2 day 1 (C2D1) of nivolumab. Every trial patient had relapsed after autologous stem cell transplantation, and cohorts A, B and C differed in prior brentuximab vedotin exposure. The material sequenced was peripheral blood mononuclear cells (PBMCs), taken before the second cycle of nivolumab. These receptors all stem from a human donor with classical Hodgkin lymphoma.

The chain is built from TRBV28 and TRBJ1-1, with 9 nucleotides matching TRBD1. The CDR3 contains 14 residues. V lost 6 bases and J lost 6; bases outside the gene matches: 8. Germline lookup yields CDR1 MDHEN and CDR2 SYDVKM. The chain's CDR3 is CASSVGTGRAEAFF. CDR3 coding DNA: TGTGCCAGCAGCGTGGGGACAGGGAGGGCTGAAGCTTTCTTT.

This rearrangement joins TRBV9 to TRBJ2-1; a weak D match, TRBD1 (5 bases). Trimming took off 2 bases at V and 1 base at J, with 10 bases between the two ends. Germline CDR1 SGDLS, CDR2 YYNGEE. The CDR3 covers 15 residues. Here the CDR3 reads CASSVKQESYNEQFF. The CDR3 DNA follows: TGTGCCAGCAGCGTTAAACAGGAGTCCTACAATGAGCAGTTCTTC.

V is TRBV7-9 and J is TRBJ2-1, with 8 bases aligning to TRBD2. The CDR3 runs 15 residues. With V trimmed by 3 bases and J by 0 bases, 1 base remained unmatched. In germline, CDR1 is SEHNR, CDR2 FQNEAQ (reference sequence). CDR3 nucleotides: TGTGCCAGCAGCTTCCGGGGGGGCTCCTACAATGAGCAGTTCTTC. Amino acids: CASSFRGGSYNEQFF.

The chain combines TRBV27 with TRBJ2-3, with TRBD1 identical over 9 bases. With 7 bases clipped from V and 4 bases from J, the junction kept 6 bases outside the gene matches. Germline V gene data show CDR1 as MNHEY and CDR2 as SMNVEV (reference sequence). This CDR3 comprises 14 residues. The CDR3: CASTRDRVSDTQYF. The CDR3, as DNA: TGTGCCAGCACCCGGGACAGGGTTTCAGATACGCAGTATTTT.

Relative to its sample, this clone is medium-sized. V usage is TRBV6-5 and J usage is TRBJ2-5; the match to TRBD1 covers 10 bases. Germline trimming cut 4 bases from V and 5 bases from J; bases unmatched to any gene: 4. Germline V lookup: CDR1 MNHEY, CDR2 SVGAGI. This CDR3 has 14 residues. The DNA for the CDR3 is TGTGCCAGCAGTTGGGGACAGGGGCAGGAGACCCAGTACTTC. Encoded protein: CASSWGQGQETQYF.

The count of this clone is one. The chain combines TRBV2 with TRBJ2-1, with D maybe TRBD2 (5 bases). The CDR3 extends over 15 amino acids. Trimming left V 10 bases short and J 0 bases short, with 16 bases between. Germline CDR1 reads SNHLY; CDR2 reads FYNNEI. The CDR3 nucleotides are TGTGCCACCTCTTGGGAGAACTACTCCTACAATGAGCAGTTCTTC. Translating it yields CATSWENYSYNEQFF.

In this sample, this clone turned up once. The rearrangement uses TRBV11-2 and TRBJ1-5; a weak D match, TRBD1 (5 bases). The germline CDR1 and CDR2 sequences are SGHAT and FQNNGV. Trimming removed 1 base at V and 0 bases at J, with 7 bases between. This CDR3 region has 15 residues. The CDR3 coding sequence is TGTGCCAGCAGCTTAGCAGGGAATAGCAATCAGCCCCAGCATTTT. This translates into CASSLAGNSNQPQHF.

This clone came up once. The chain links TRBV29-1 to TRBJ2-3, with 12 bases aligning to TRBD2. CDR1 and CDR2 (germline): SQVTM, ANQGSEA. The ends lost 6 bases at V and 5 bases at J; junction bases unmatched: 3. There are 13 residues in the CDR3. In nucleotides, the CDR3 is TGCAGCGTCCCGACTAGCGGGGGAGATACGCAGTATTTT. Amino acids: CSVPTSGGDTQYF.

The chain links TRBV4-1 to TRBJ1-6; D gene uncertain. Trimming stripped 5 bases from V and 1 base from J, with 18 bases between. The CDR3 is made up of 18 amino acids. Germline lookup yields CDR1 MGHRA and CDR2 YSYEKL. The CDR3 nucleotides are TGCGCCAGCAGCTTACAAGATATCGGGGTATCCTATAATTCACCCCTCCACTTT. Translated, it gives CASSLQDIGVSYNSPLHF.

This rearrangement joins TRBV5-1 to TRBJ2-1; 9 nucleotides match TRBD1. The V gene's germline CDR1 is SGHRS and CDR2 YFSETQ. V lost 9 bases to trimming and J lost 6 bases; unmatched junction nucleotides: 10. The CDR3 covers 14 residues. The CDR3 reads CATRPGQGSNEQFF. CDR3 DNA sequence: TGCGCCACCCGGCCGGGACAGGGAAGCAATGAGCAGTTCTTC. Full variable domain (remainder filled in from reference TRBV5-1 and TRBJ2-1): KAGVTQTPRYLIKTRGQQVTLSCSPISGHRSVSWYQQTPGQGLQFLFEYFSETQRNKGNFPGRFSGRQFSNSRSEMNVSTLELGDSALYLCATRPGQGSNEQFFGPGTRLTVL.

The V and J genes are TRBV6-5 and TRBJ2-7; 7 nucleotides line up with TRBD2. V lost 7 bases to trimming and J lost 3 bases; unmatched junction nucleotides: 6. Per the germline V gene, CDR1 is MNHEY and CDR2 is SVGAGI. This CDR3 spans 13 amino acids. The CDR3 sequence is CASTPGEGYEQYF. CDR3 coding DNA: TGTGCCAGCACTCCCGGGGAGGGCTACGAGCAGTACTTC.

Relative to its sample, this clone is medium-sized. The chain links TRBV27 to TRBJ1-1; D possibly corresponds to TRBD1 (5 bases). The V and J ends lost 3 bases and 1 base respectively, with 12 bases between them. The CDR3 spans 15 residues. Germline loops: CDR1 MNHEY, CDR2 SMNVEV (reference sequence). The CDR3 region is CASSFQGGGNTEAFF. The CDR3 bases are TGTGCCAGCAGTTTTCAGGGCGGCGGGAACACTGAAGCTTTCTTT.

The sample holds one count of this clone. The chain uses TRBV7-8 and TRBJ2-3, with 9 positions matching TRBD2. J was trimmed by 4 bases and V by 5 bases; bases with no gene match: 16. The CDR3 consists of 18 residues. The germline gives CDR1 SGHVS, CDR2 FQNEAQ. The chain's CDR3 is CASSPRGGLEVSSDTQYF. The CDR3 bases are TGTGCCAGCAGCCCGCGGGGGGGACTAGAGGTTTCCTCAGATACGCAGTATTTT.

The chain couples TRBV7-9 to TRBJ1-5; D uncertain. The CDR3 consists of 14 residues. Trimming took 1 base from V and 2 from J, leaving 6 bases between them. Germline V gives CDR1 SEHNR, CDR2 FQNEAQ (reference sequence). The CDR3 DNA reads TGTGCCAGCAGCTTAGAAGATGGCAATCAGCCCCAGCATTTT. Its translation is CASSLEDGNQPQHF.

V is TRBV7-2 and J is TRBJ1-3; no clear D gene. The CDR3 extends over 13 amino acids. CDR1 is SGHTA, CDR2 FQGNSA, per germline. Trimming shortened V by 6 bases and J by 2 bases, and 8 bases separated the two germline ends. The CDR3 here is CASSSWTGNTIYF. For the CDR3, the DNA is TGTGCCAGCAGTTCCTGGACTGGAAACACCATATATTTT. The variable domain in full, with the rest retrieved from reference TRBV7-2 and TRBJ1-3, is GAGVSQSPSNKVTEKGKDVELRCDPISGHTALYWYRQSLGQGLEFLIYFQGNSAPDKSGLPSDRFSAERTGGSVSTLTIQRTQQEDSAVYLCASSSWTGNTIYFGEGSWLTVV.